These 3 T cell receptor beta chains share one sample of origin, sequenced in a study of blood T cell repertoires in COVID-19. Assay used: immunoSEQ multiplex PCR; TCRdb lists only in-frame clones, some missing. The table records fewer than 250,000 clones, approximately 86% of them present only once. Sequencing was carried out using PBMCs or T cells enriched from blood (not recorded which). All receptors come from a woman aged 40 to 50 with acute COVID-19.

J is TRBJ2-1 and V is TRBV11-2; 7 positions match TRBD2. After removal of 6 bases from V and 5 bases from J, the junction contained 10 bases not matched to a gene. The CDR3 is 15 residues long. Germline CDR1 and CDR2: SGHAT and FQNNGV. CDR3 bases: TGTGCCAGCAGATTGACTAGCATGATTAACAATGAGCAGTTCTTC. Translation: CASRLTSMINNEQFF.

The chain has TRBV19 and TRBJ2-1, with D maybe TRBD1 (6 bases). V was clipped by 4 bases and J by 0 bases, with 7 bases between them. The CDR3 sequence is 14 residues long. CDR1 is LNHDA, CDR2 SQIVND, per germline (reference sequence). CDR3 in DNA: TGTGCCAGTAGTACAGGGGTCTCCTACAATGAGCAGTTCTTC. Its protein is CASSTGVSYNEQFF. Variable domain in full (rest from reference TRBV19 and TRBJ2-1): DGGITQSPKYLFRKEGQNVTLSCEQNLNHDAMYWYRQDPGQGLRLIYYSQIVNDFQKGDIAEGYSVSREKKESFPLTVTSAQKNPTAFYLCASSTGVSYNEQFFGPGTRLTVL.

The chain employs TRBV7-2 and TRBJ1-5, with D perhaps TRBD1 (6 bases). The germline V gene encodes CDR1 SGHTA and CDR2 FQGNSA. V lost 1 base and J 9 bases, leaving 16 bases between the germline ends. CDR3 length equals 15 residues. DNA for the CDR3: TGTGCCAGCAGCTTAGAGGGGGGGCAGTGGTGGCCCCAGCATTTT. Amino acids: CASSLEGGQWWPQHF.